One sample yielded the 11 T cell receptor beta chains listed below, sequenced in a study of vaccination effects on CD4 cells after COVID-19. Profiled with immunoSEQ multiplex PCR; TCRdb holds only in-frame clones, not every one. The sample yields 62,000 or so clones, 80% seen once. Sequencing was preceded by expansion of antigen-specific CD4+ T cells with viral peptide pools in the ViraFEST assay. On roughly day 10 of culture, CD4+ T cells were separated out. Absence of prior SARS-CoV-2 infection characterized the vaccine recipients, who showed negative nucleocapsid antibodies. These TCRs are of unknown antigen specificity. The specimen was CD4+ T cells from PBMCs cultured with SARS-CoV-2 spike peptides, collected before COVID-19 vaccination. The origin of the receptors is a human donor who received a COVID-19 vaccine.

V gene TRBV5-6 combines with J gene TRBJ2-6; D remains unclear. The length of the CDR3 is 16 residues. Germline CDR1 reads SGHDT; CDR2 reads YYEEEE. The V gene lost 4 bases and the J gene lost 1 base, with 12 bases spanning the gap. The CDR3 coding sequence is TGTGCCAGCAGCCTGTTTGTGGCGTCTGGGGCCAACGTCCTGACTTTC. This codes for CASSLFVASGANVLTF.

The chain joins TRBV6-5 to TRBJ2-2; D ambiguous. CDR3 size: 16 residues. Germline-derived CDR1 and CDR2 are MNHEY and SVGAGI. The germline V and J ends were trimmed by 0 bases and 0 bases, with 8 bases remaining between them. This chain's CDR3 is CASSYSRLSNTGELFF. The DNA for the CDR3 is TGTGCCAGCAGTTACTCGAGATTGTCGAACACCGGGGAGCTGTTTTTT.

The V gene is TRBV5-1, the J gene TRBJ1-1, with D possibly TRBD1 on 6 matching bases. The V gene's germline CDR1 is SGHRS and CDR2 YFSETQ. The CDR3 is made up of 15 amino acids. Trimming removed 7 bases at V and 0 bases at J, with 16 bases between. The chain's CDR3 is CASGGTGQMNTEAFF. The CDR3 DNA follows: TGCGCCAGCGGAGGAACTGGACAGATGAACACTGAAGCTTTCTTT.

V usage is TRBV19 and J usage is TRBJ2-5; tentative D call: TRBD2 (7 bases). Trimming shortened V by 3 bases and J by 5 bases, and 31 bases separated the two germline ends. This CDR3 has 20 amino acids. The V gene's germline CDR1 is LNHDA and CDR2 SQIVND (reference sequence). Here the CDR3 reads CASSIRNIAGVTGRVETQYF. DNA for the CDR3: TGTGCCAGTAGTATTCGAAACATCGCAGGGGTTACGGGGAGGGTCGAGACCCAGTACTTC.

A single count supports this clone. This sequence joins TRBV6-4 and TRBJ2-7; D uncertain. From germline, CDR1 is MRHNA and CDR2 SNTAGT. V was cut by 11 bases and J by 5 bases, with 16 bases left in between. This CDR3 spans 12 amino acids. The CDR3 loop is CADTRPGHEQYV. CDR3 in DNA: TGTGCCGATACCCGACCCGGACACGAGCAGTACGTC.

This chain joins TRBV3-1 (or the pseudogene TRBV3-2) and TRBJ2-5; 8 bases agree with TRBD1. Germline CDR1 LGHDT, CDR2 YNNKEL (reference sequence). The V and J ends lost 8 bases and 6 bases, in that order; junction bases with no gene match: 8. The CDR3 length is 13 residues. The CDR3 coding sequence is TGTGCCAGCGGACCGACAGGGGCACAGACCCAGTACTTC. Residues: CASGPTGAQTQYF.

The chain combines TRBV28 with TRBJ1-4; TRBD1 aligns across 10 bases. The CDR3 sequence is 15 residues long. Germline V gene data show CDR1 as MDHEN and CDR2 as SYDVKM. V dropped 1 base and J dropped 8; count of bases not matched to a gene: 4. The DNA of the CDR3 is TGTGCCAGCAGTTTATCCGGGACAGGGGCAGAAAAACTGTTTTTT. It specifies CASSLSGTGAEKLFF.

The gene calls are TRBV5-1 and TRBJ2-2; TRBD1 matches at 7 bases. V was clipped by 2 bases and J by 5 bases; unmatched bases: 3. Germline CDR1 reads SGHRS; CDR2 reads YFSETQ. The CDR3 totals 14 residues. The chain's CDR3 is CASSFQTGTGELFF. The CDR3 nucleotides are TGCGCCAGCAGCTTCCAGACAGGGACCGGGGAGCTGTTTTTT.

Only one count was recorded for this clone. V and J are TRBV7-8 and TRBJ1-5; 8 bases fit TRBD1. V was clipped by 0 bases and J by 7 bases; unmatched bases: 11. The CDR3 length is 17 residues. CDR1 and CDR2 from the germline V gene are SGHVS and FQNEAQ. The CDR3 spells CASSLARGQGKGQPQHF. For the CDR3, the DNA is TGTGCCAGCAGCTTAGCGAGAGGACAGGGAAAGGGGCAGCCCCAGCATTTT. Full variable domain (outside the CDR3, taken from reference TRBV7-8 and TRBJ1-5): GAGVSQSPRYKVAKRGQDVALRCDPISGHVSLFWYQQALGQGPEFLTYFQNEAQLDKSGLPSDRFFAERPEGSVSTLKIQRTQQEDSAVYLCASSLARGQGKGQPQHFGDGTRLSIL.

The chain links TRBV27 to TRBJ2-1; 9 bases are shared with TRBD2. In germline, CDR1 is MNHEY, CDR2 SMNVEV (reference sequence). The trim removed 6 bases at V and 6 bases at J, leaving 12 bases unmatched. There are 16 residues in the CDR3. The CDR3 DNA follows: TGTGCCAGCAGGGGACTCCGGCGGGGGGGGCTCAATGAGCAGTTCTTC. Its translation is CASRGLRRGGLNEQFF.

The chain combines TRBV12-3 or TRBV12-4 with TRBJ1-1; D gene unclear. Trimming cost V 3 bases and J 1 base, with 6 bases left between them. This CDR3 has 13 amino acids. CDR3 sequence (DNA): TGTGCCAGCAGTTTGGGAAGGAACACTGAAGCTTTCTTT. Translating it yields CASSLGRNTEAFF.